These 3 T cell receptor beta chains originate from one sample sequenced in a study of T cells after yellow fever vaccination. TCRdb used MiXCR to reprocess the 5' RACE reads, holding one entry per CDR3 protein. The repertoire consists of a few hundred thousand distinct CDR3 sequences, with over 6.5% occurring once and the leading ten covering approximately 1.1%. Here the sequenced sample was CD4+ T cells sorted from PBMCs, taken on the day of the yellow fever booster vaccination. These receptors were collected from a man aged 25-45 years who received the YFV17D yellow fever vaccine.

This rearrangement joins TRBV12-3 or TRBV12-4 to TRBJ2-7, with D possibly being TRBD1 (6 bases). The length of the CDR3 is 13 residues. V was clipped by 10 bases and J by 2 bases, with 15 bases between them. DNA of the CDR3: TGTGCCACTGGGCGGGCAGGGGCCTACGAGCAGTACTTC. It yields the protein CATGRAGAYEQYF.

This clonotype was counted a few times. This chain uses TRBV9 with TRBJ1-1; D might be TRBD1 (5 bases). This CDR3 contains 13 residues. Germline CDR1 and CDR2: SGDLS and YYNGEE. Trimming took off 7 bases at V and 4 bases at J, with 14 bases between the two ends. CDR3 residues: CASSGPAGTEAFF. The DNA for the CDR3 is TGTGCCAGCTCGGGACCGGCGGGCACTGAAGCTTTCTTT.

This clonotype was counted at least ten times. The chain is built from TRBV15 and TRBJ1-2; D possibly corresponds to TRBD1 (6 bases). CDR1 is LNHNV and CDR2 is YYDKDF in the germline V gene (reference sequence). The CDR3 runs to 15 residues. Deletions cut 5 bases from V and 8 bases from J, with 21 bases between. DNA of the CDR3: TGTGCCACCAGCGACCTCGGGGGCAAGTCCTGGGGCTACACCTTC. Translation gives CATSDLGGKSWGYTF.